Sequencing of this T cell receptor beta chain was carried out in a study of CXCR3-negative and CXCR3-positive naive CD8 T cells. Study as a whole: The libraries together contributed about 135 million TRB reads, each supplying about 1.5 +/- 0.3 million. Whole-study results and caveats: The study found comparably high diversity in both naive subsets and much lower diversity in memory CD8+ cells. Similar levels of surface CD5 were seen between naive subsets; TCR strength was inferred from TRB CDR3 properties. With respect to TRBV-TRBJ usage, naive CXCR3-negative and CXCR3-positive cells were similar; memory differed.

Each TRB cDNA library was prepared by 5' RACE (with UMI labels). TCRdb reprocessed the 5' RACE reads; each CDR3 protein has one entry and no DNA is given. The table gives 20,000 to 25,000 distinct CDR3 sequences; the top ten clones make up around 18% of it. In regard to this clonotype: Its antigen is not identified.

The V gene's germline CDR1 is MNHEY and CDR2 SVGAGI. There are 15 residues in the CDR3. The sample comprised memory CD8+ T cells from blood. This sequence was found in a human donor in good health. Some clones in this sample may be carry-over from other donors' samples. The gene calls are TRBV6-5 and TRBJ2-1; TCRdb picks TRBD1, but there is no DNA to check that call. The CDR3 sequence is CASSFGTGGWNEQFF.